Reported below is one T cell receptor (beta chain). Its antigen is still unknown. No much larger clone exists at a distance of one base, and base qualities are not known. Libraries were made using 5' RACE. Sequencing relied on an Illumina HiSeq 2500. A second roughly 7 to 11 cycle PCR used a sample-barcoded 5' primer and a J-beta primer mix. Each TCR beta cDNA molecule received a unique molecular identifier from a template-switch 5' adaptor carrying 12 random nucleotides. At least 3 million CDR3-containing paired-end reads were obtained from each sample. First-strand cDNA was synthesized from all RNA with the Mint cDNA synthesis kit, primed by a TRBC-specific oligonucleotide. Following uracil-DNA glycosylase treatment, all cDNA underwent a first 18-cycle PCR with the universal primers M1SS and BC2_uni_R. Under the source paper's analysis protocol: Normalization of each sample was performed by random selection of 1 million high-quality reads, each carrying a distinct molecular identifier. Reads sharing molecular identifiers were discarded rather than binned into consensus sequences. MiTCR, set to a Q25 quality threshold and the strictest error-elimination algorithm, was used for CDR3 identification, clonotype clustering and error correction. A nonparametric unseen species model with Euler transformation was used to estimate lower-bound total TCR beta diversity. The raw public data were reprocessed by TCRdb itself: fastp quality trimming at Q25, MiXCR clonotype calling, in-frame beta chains only. Every entry covers one CDR3 protein and lists the most common genes and DNA from its rows. Clone size and V and J calls follow TCRdb, not the original study. In this sample the table shows roughly 730,000 distinct CDR3 sequences, around three fifths of which occur a single time. 20% to 30% of the sample lies in the top ten.

Systemically healthy Caucasian individuals from Russia, around 39 in total and aged roughly 6 to 100 years, were included as donors. Each donor gave ten milliliters of peripheral blood, collected into EDTA-treated Vacutainer tubes. Ficoll-Paque density-gradient centrifugation was used to isolate PBMCs, with at least 7 million obtained per sample. Trizol reagent was used to extract total RNA from PBMCs, with at least 6 micrograms per sample. Naive CD45RAhigh/CD27high T cell percentages were measured by flow cytometry on a PBMC aliquot from every donor. These data come from a study of blood T cells in healthy people across ages (dated by TCRdb to 2013 to 2016). In the study overall: In model experiments, template switching captured about one uniquely barcoded TCR beta cDNA molecule for every two T cells. Age-related changes in TCR beta repertoire diversity were measured in the study by deep sequencing normalized with unique cDNA molecular identifiers. Donors were grouped into four age groups: young (average roughly 16 years), middle-aged (over 35), aged (around 60) and long-lived (approximately 82). Donors of different ages were randomly distributed across sequencing lanes to avoid experimental bias. Using the same blood draw, the study looked at two additional independent replicas of 1 million unique cDNA reads for two donors, one aged 18 to 30 and the other aged 80 or older. What the research found in general, with its limitations: Conclusive comparison of naive and antigen-experienced compartments was prevented by the profiling of bulk unsorted PBMCs. The percentage of naive T cells measured by flow cytometry correlated strongly with observed TCR beta diversity. The long-lived group showed more naive CD4+ T cells, fewer expanded clones and increased TCR diversity than the aged group, suggesting age selection. Observed TCR beta diversity per million T cells fell roughly linearly with age, and a significant reduction was already apparent by age around 36. Because the CMV infection status of the donors was unknown, age-related changes in expanded clonotypes may potentially have been confounded. Estimates of total diversity based on one million sequenced T cells were considered lower bounds and underestimates.

The germline V gene gives CDR1 as MNHEY and CDR2 as SVGAGI. For this chain, trimming is 3 bases at the V end and 3 bases at the J end, and the number of junction bases without a gene match is 2. From the cysteine through the phenylalanine, the CDR3 covers 14 amino acids. The retained sequence is limited to the CDR3, 42 bases, with the frame set at the first base. Sequences were obtained from blood. This receptor was taken from a man aged 40-55 years in good health. The V and J genes are TRBV6-5 and TRBJ1-1; 9 middle bases align to TRBD1. The nucleotide sequence is given as TGTGCCAGCAGTTATGACAGGGGGGACACTGAAGCTTTCTTT. Translated, it reads CASSYDRGDTEAFF.